This paragraph covers one TCR beta chain sequence. Its antigen is unknown. This record comes from a study of cytomegalovirus exposure and HLA in healthy donors. CDR1 is SNHLY, CDR2 FYNNEI, per germline. The V and J ends lost 2 bases and 10 bases respectively, with 17 bases between them. This CDR3 spans 14 amino acids. 60 Vbeta and 13 Jbeta primers were used in PCR. Sequenced by immunoSEQ multiplex PCR; TCRdb stores in-frame clones only, minus some. The sample includes about 98,000 clones, about 81% of them seen just once. Study-wide points: Versus the roughly 670-donor mean, an Asian-associated ancestry cluster reportedly showed fewer N-insertions in a later analysis.

This TCR was sampled from a middle-aged man in good health and CMV-seronegative. The sequencing sample was made of PBMCs. The chain couples TRBV2 to TRBJ1-2; no firm D call. In DNA, the CDR3 is TGTGCCAGCAGTGAATCCCCAGGAATCTTTGACTACACCTTC. It yields the protein CASSESPGIFDYTF.